A single sample is the source of the 5 T cell receptor beta chains below, sequenced in a study of blood T cell repertoires in COVID-19. TCRdb's copy holds only in-frame clones and misses some; the assay was immunoSEQ multiplex PCR. The profile shows roughly 350,000 clones, approximately 91% of them singletons. The sequencing sample was made of peripheral blood. All receptors derive from a woman aged 65 to 85 with COVID-19, enrolled during active disease.

The V gene is TRBV2, the J gene TRBJ1-3; a weak D match, TRBD1 (6 bases). The CDR3 has 15 amino acids. Trimming shortened V by 4 bases and J by 8 bases, and 18 bases separated the two germline ends. Germline V gene lookup returns CDR1 SNHLY and CDR2 FYNNEI. The CDR3: CASSASPTGPDTIYF. CDR3 in DNA: TGTGCCAGCAGTGCTTCCCCGACAGGCCCAGACACCATATATTTT. Full variable domain (remainder filled in from reference TRBV2 and TRBJ1-3): EPEVTQTPSHQVTQMGQEVILRCVPISNHLYFYWYRQILGQKVEFLVSFYNNEISEKSEIFDDQFSVERPDGSNFTLKIRSTKLEDSAMYFCASSASPTGPDTIYFGEGSWLTVV.

CDR3 sequence: CASSSSDSTYEQYF. In nucleotides, the CDR3 is TGTGCCAGTAGTAGCTCGGACAGCACCTACGAGCAGTACTTC. The chain carries TRBV19 and TRBJ2-7; D might be TRBD1 (6 bases). The germline V gene encodes CDR1 LNHDA and CDR2 SQIVND (reference sequence). V lost 4 bases to trimming and J lost 2 bases, with 12 bases between them. The CDR3 covers 14 residues.

The chain links TRBV4-1 to TRBJ2-3; 9 nucleotides match TRBD1. V lost 1 base and J lost 1; bases outside the gene matches: 3. CDR3 length: 16 residues. Germline assignment: CDR1 MGHRA and CDR2 YSYEKL. CDR3 sequence (DNA): TGCGCCAGCAGCCAAGGTGGACAGGGGCGCACAGATACGCAGTATTTT. It translates to CASSQGGQGRTDTQYF.

This sequence joins TRBV18 and TRBJ2-3; D gene unclear. Germline values: CDR1 KGHSH, CDR2 LQKENI. V was shortened by 3 bases and J by 2 bases, with 9 bases between the two germline ends. The CDR3 covers 14 residues. CDR3 coding DNA: TGTGCCAGCTCACCCCAAAAAATCACAGATACGCAGTATTTT. Translated, it gives CASSPQKITDTQYF. Variable domain in full (rest from reference TRBV18 and TRBJ2-3): NAGVMQNPRHLVRRRGQEARLRCSPMKGHSHVYWYRQLPEEGLKFMVYLQKENIIDESGMPKERFSAEFPKEGPSILRIQQVVRGDSAAYFCASSPQKITDTQYFGPGTRLTVL.

The J gene is TRBJ1-3, the V gene TRBV9, with TRBD1 matching over 7 bases. CDR3 length: 15 residues. Germline lookup yields CDR1 SGDLS and CDR2 YYNGEE. The V segment lost 2 bases and the J segment 4 bases; nucleotides outside the gene matches: 6. In nucleotides, the CDR3 is TGTGCCAGCAGCGTCTCCGGGACAGACGGAAACACCATATATTTT. Translated: CASSVSGTDGNTIYF.